This T cell receptor beta chain was captured in a study of T cells in Graves' hyperthyroidism and ophthalmopathy. What was amplified from RNA transcripts were TCR beta CDR3 regions. HTBI primers were the set used in a first-round RT-PCR of the TCR CDR3. TCRdb re-called the multiplex PCR reads through MiXCR, storing one row per CDR3 protein. The table includes fewer than 400,000 distinct CDR3 sequences, 20% to 30% detected once. The study defined stable Graves' hyperthyroidism as no ophthalmopathy progression within 18 months. In germline, CDR1 is SGHDN, CDR2 FVKESK. The CDR3 has 16 residues. V lost 0 bases, J lost 7 bases, and 10 bases stayed unmatched. Study-wide results and caveats: Median prediction lead before ophthalmopathy onset was 5.5 to 7 months with the model.

On this clonotype: Its specificity is not known.

The J gene is TRBJ2-7, the V gene TRBV14; 9 positions agree with TRBD2. Sequencing was done on a sample of blood. The TCR was taken from a middle-aged man with Graves' hyperthyroidism. The CDR3 here is CASSQDGAGGPREQYF. DNA of the CDR3: TGTGCCAGCAGCCAAGATGGGGCGGGAGGGCCGCGGGAGCAGTACTTC.